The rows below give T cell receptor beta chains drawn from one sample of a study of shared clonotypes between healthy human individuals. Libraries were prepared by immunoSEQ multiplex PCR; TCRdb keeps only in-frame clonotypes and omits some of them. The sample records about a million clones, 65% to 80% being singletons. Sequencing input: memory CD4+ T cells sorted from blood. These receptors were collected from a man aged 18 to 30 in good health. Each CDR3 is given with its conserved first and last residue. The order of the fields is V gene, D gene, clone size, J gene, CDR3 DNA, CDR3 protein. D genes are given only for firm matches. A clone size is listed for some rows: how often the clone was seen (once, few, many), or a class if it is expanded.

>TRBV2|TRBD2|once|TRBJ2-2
TGTGCCAGCAGTGGACTAGCGGGCACCGGGGAGCTGTTTTTT
CASSGLAGTGELFF
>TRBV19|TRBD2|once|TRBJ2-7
TGTGCCAGTAGTATTTCCGGGACTAGAACTCGCGGCTCCTACGAGCAGTACTTC
CASSISGTRTRGSYEQYF
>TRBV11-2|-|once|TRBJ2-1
TGTGCCAGCAGCTTGGCTTTCGGCTCCTACAATGAGCAGTTCTTC
CASSLAFGSYNEQFF
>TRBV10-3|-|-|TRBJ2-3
TGTGCCATCCAGGGGGGTGGTGCTAGCACAGATACGCAGTATTTT
CAIQGGGASTDTQYF
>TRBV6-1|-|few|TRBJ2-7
TGTGCCAGCAGCCGAATAGTCGACGTCTACGAGCAGTACTTC
CASSRIVDVYEQYF
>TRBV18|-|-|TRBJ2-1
TGTGCCAGCTCACCACGGAATAGTTACAATGAGCAGTTCTTC
CASSPRNSYNEQFF
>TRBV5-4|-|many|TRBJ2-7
TGTGCCAGCAGCTTGGGGGCGGGGCCTTTCTCCTACGAGCAGTACTTC
CASSLGAGPFSYEQYF
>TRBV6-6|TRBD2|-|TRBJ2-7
TGTGCCAGCAGGAGCGGGGGGGGGTCCTACGAGCAGTACTTC
CASRSGGGSYEQYF
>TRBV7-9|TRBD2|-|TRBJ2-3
TGTGCCAGCAGCCGAGCGGGGGCGGGCACAGATACGCAGTATTTT
CASSRAGAGTDTQYF
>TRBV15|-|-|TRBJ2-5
TGTGCCACCAGCAGACAGGACGGACCTTCCCAGTACTTC
CATSRQDGPSQYF
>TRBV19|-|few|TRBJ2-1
TGTGCCAGCCGGGACTCCTCCTACAATGAGCAGTTCTTC
CASRDSSYNEQFF
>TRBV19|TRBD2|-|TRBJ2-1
TGTGCCAGTAGTACTAGCGGGGGATACAATGAGCAGTTCTTC
CASSTSGGYNEQFF
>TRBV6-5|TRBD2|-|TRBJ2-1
TGTGCCAGCAGCCGGACTAGCGGGAGTTTCTATGAGCAGTTCTTC
CASSRTSGSFYEQFF
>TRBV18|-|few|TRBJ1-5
TGTGCCAGCTCACCATCAGGACAGAGCAATCAGCCCCAGCATTTT
CASSPSGQSNQPQHF
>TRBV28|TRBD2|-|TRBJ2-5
TGTGCCAGCAGTCCCCCGACTAGCGGGCCCCCAGAGACCCAGTACTTC
CASSPPTSGPPETQYF
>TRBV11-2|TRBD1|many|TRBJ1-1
TGTGCCAGCAGCCGAACGCAACAGGGGAGAAGGACTGAAGCTTTCTTT
CASSRTQQGRRTEAFF
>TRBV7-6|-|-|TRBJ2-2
TGTGCCAGCAGCTTAAATCCCTCGAACACCGGGGAGCTGTTTTTT
CASSLNPSNTGELFF
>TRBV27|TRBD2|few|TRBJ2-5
TGTGCCAGCAGTCGGGGGGGGCTGGAGACCCAGTACTTC
CASSRGGLETQYF
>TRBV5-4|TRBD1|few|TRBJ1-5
TGTGCCAGCAGCTTTGGGACAGGCCTCAATCAGCCCCAGCATTTT
CASSFGTGLNQPQHF
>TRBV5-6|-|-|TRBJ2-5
TGTGCCAGCAGCTTGCGATCTGGAGCGGAGACCCAGTACTTC
CASSLRSGAETQYF
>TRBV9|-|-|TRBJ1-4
TGTGCCAGCAGCGCGGACCTGGGTCTAGACGAAAAACTGTTTTTT
CASSADLGLDEKLFF
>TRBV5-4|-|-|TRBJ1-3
TGTGCCAGCAGCAGGGGAGGCGGAAACTCTGGAAACACCATATATTTT
CASSRGGGNSGNTIYF
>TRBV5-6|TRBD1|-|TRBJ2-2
TGTGCCAGCAGCTTGAGCGGCCTTCCTCGACAGGGCAACACCGGGGAGCTGTTTTTT
CASSLSGLPRQGNTGELFF
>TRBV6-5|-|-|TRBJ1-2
TGTGCCAGCAGAACGGGGAACTATGGCTACACCTTC
CASRTGNYGYTF
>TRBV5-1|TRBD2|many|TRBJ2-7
TGCGCCAGCGCGGCCGGGACTAGCGGCGAGCAGTACTTC
CASAAGTSGEQYF
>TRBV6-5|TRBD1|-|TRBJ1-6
TGTGCCGTGACGGACAGGAGGGATTCACCCCTCCACTTT
CAVTDRRDSPLHF
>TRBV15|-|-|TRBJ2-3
TGTGCCACCAGCAGTGGAGGAGTCACAGATACGCAGTATTTT
CATSSGGVTDTQYF
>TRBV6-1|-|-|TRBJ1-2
TGTGCCAGCAGTGAGACGAAGGGAAGGCGTGGCTACACCTTC
CASSETKGRRGYTF
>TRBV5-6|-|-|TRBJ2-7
TGTGCCAGCAGTTTCGGGAGGGGGCACGAGCAGTACTTC
CASSFGRGHEQYF
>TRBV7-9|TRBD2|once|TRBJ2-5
TGTGCCAGCAGCTTGGCTAGCGGGGGGAAGGAGACCCAGTACTTC
CASSLASGGKETQYF
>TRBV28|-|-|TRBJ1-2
TGTGCCAGCAGTTTGCGCGGCTATGGCTACACCTTC
CASSLRGYGYTF
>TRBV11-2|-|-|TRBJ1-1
TGTGCCAGCAGCCCACCCTTCGGGGCGAGCACTGAAGCTTTCTTT
CASSPPFGASTEAFF
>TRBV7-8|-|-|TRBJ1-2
TGTGCCAGCAGCTGGGCCAGGGGTAACTATGGCTACACCTTC
CASSWARGNYGYTF
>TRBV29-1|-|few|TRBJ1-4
TGCAGCGCAAAAGAGGGGCCTTATCAAAAACTGTTTTTT
CSAKEGPYQKLFF
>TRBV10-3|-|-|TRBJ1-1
TGTGCCATCGGACGCTGGAACACTGAAGCTTTCTTT
CAIGRWNTEAFF
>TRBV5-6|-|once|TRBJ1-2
TGTGCCAGCAGCGACGATAATAGGCCCTACACCTTC
CASSDDNRPYTF
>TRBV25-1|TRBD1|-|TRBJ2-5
TGTGCCAGCAGTGAATTTCGACAGGGACGTGTTGAGACCCAGTACTTC
CASSEFRQGRVETQYF
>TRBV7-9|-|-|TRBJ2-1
TGTGCCAGCAGCATCGGGACGTACTCCTACAATGAGCAGTTCTTC
CASSIGTYSYNEQFF
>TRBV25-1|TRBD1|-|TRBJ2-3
TGTGCCAGCAGTGAGTGGGGGACAGGGGGGACAGATACGCAGTATTTT
CASSEWGTGGTDTQYF
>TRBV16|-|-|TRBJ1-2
TGTGCCAGCAGCCACCCCCAGGGACGGTCGTATGGCTACACCTTC
CASSHPQGRSYGYTF